Listed below are T cell receptor beta chains from one sample, sequenced in a study of T cell repertoires in cytomegalovirus infection. TCRdb re-called the reads through MiXCR, storing one row per CDR3 protein. The data show approximately 500,000 distinct CDR3 sequences, 16% seen once. Sequenced: CD8+ T cells from PBMCs. These TCRs come from a human donor in good health (CMV status not recorded). Some clones in this sample may be carry-over from other donors' samples. CDR3s include the opening cysteine and the closing phenylalanine or tryptophan. Fields, in order: J gene, V gene, CDR3 protein.

j_call: TRBJ1-2; v_call: TRBV20-1; cdr3_aa: CSARVPGTGLLYGYTF
j_call: TRBJ1-5; v_call: TRBV6-1; cdr3_aa: CASSEAGTRGQGYQPQHF
j_call: TRBJ1-5; v_call: TRBV30; cdr3_aa: CAWSVRSASNQPQHF
j_call: TRBJ1-4; v_call: TRBV15; cdr3_aa: CATSPVGTTAFNEKLFF
j_call: TRBJ1-1; v_call: TRBV13; cdr3_aa: CASNFGGMANTEAFF
j_call: TRBJ2-7; v_call: TRBV5-5; cdr3_aa: CASSPRTSGRPYEQYF
j_call: TRBJ1-1; v_call: TRBV7-2; cdr3_aa: CASSLSYRGSEKAFF
j_call: TRBJ2-1; v_call: TRBV10-3; cdr3_aa: CAAGTSGSGNNEQFF
j_call: TRBJ1-5; v_call: TRBV12-3/TRBV12-4; cdr3_aa: CASSLGARGGSNQPQHF
j_call: TRBJ2-1; v_call: TRBV7-2; cdr3_aa: CASGPTGEQFF
j_call: TRBJ2-7; v_call: TRBV19; cdr3_aa: CASSFGGQPTYEQYF
j_call: TRBJ1-6; v_call: TRBV4-1; cdr3_aa: CASSQGGSDSPLHF
j_call: TRBJ2-1; v_call: TRBV20-1; cdr3_aa: CSAPPPVAYNEQFF
j_call: TRBJ1-2; v_call: TRBV2; cdr3_aa: CATLTGGDGYTF
j_call: TRBJ1-5; v_call: TRBV7-6; cdr3_aa: CASSLSGGQPQHF
j_call: TRBJ1-5; v_call: TRBV2; cdr3_aa: CASSDFSRHLDSNQPQHF
j_call: TRBJ2-7; v_call: TRBV12-3/TRBV12-4; cdr3_aa: CASTLTSAFQSDEQYF
j_call: TRBJ1-2; v_call: TRBV9; cdr3_aa: CASSVADSLYGYTF
j_call: TRBJ1-1; v_call: TRBV23-1; cdr3_aa: CASSQMDRAHTEAFF
j_call: TRBJ1-2; v_call: TRBV20-1; cdr3_aa: CSATTGWAYGYTF
j_call: TRBJ2-3; v_call: TRBV7-9; cdr3_aa: CASSLGGRTDTQYF
j_call: TRBJ2-1; v_call: TRBV4-1; cdr3_aa: CASSQEASGEIYNEQFF
j_call: TRBJ1-1; v_call: TRBV2; cdr3_aa: CASSGVPGNTEAFF
j_call: TRBJ1-5; v_call: TRBV23-1; cdr3_aa: CASSQSRDRVGRNQPQHF
j_call: TRBJ1-2; v_call: TRBV7-9; cdr3_aa: CASSSVSKVEGYTF
j_call: TRBJ1-5; v_call: TRBV13; cdr3_aa: CASSLGGQSNQPQHF
j_call: TRBJ2-7; v_call: TRBV28; cdr3_aa: CASSSGTKYYEQYF
j_call: TRBJ2-5; v_call: TRBV6-6; cdr3_aa: CASRPLAGGLETQYF
j_call: TRBJ2-2; v_call: TRBV7-9; cdr3_aa: CASSLDPSRGELFF